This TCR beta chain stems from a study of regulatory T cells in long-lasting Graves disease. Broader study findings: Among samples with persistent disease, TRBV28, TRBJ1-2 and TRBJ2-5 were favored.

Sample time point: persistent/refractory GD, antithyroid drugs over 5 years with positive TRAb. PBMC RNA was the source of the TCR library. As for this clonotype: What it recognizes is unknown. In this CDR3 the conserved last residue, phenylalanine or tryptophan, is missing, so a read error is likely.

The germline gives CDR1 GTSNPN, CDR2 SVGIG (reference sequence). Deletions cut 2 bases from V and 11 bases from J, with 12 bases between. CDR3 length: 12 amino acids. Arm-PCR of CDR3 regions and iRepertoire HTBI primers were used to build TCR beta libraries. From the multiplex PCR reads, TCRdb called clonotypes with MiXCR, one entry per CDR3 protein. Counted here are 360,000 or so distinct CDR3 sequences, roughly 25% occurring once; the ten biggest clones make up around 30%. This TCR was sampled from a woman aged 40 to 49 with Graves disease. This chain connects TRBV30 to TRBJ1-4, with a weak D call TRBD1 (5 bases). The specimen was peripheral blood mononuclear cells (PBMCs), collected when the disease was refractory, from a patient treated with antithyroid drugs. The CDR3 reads CAWSIEGRKLFL. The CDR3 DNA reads TGTGCCTGGAGTATCGAGGGGAGGAAACTGTTTCTT.